The sequence of this TCR beta chain was determined in a study of T cell changes during pregnancy in multiple sclerosis. Germline V gene sequence: CDR1 KGHSH, CDR2 LQKENI. V gave up 2 bases and J gave up 3 bases; unmatched junction bases: 8. The CDR3 is made up of 18 amino acids. Profiling relied on immunoSEQ multiplex PCR, and the TCRdb table lists in-frame clones only, not all of them. The sample carries roughly 40,000 clones, 90% to 95% recorded once. This material consisted of CD4+ T cells from peripheral blood mononuclear cells, taken after pregnancy. The chain combines TRBV18 with TRBJ2-3, with 13 bases matching TRBD2. This TCR was sampled from a female donor with multiple sclerosis, enrolled in a pregnancy study. CDR3 sequence reads: CASSPNIRTSGGTDTQYF. CDR3 nucleotide sequence: TGTGCCAGCTCACCAAACATCAGGACTAGCGGGGGAACAGATACGCAGTATTTT. Full variable domain (rest looked up from reference TRBV18 and TRBJ2-3): NAGVMQNPRHLVRRRGQEARLRCSPMKGHSHVYWYRQLPEEGLKFMVYLQKENIIDESGMPKERFSAEFPKEGPSILRIQQVVRGDSAAYFCASSPNIRTSGGTDTQYFGPGTRLTVL.